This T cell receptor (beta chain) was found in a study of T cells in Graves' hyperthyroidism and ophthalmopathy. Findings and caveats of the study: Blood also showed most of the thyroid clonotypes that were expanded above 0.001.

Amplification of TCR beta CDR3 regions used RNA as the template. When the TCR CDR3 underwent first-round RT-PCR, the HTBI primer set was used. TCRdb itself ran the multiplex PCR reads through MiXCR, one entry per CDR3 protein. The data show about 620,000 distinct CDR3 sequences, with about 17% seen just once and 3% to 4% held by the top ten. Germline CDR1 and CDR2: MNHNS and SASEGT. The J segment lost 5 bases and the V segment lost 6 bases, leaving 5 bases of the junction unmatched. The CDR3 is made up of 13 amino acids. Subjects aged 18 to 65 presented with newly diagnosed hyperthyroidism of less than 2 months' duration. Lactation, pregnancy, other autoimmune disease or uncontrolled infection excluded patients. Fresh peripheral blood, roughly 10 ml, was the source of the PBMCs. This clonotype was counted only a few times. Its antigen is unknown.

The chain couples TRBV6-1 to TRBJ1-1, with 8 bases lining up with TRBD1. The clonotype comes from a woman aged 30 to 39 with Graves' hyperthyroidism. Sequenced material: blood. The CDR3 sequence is CASRQGATTEAFF. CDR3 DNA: TGTGCCAGCAGGCAGGGGGCCACTACTGAAGCTTTCTTT.